Listed below are T cell receptor beta chains from one sample, sequenced in a study of blood T cell repertoires in COVID-19. The data were produced by immunoSEQ multiplex PCR, yet TCRdb's version contains in-frame clones alone and is incomplete. The top ten hold around 5% of the sample, which has 100,000 to 110,000 clones, 88% seen once. Sequences were obtained from peripheral blood. All receptors derive from a human donor in a cohort sampled during active COVID-19. Both conserved end residues are part of each CDR3. Each record gives: J gene, V gene, CDR3 protein.

TRBJ1-1 TRBV5-4 CASSLSRGLTEAFF
TRBJ2-1 TRBV5-1 CASSLLAGGPDEQFF
TRBJ2-7 TRBV3-1/TRBV3-2 CASSQDWTTGSYEQYF
TRBJ2-7 TRBV29-1 CSVEYQGAGEQYF
TRBJ2-1 TRBV30 CAWSLSGSKNNEQFF
TRBJ1-2 TRBV7-9 CASSLSGQGNQYTF
TRBJ2-5 TRBV5-6 CASSFPTGTETQYF
TRBJ2-1 TRBV6-4 CASRDTTSGRGGEQFF
TRBJ2-7 TRBV28 CASSFGAGNEQYF
TRBJ2-1 TRBV15 CATSTQEAGYSYNEQFF
TRBJ1-1 TRBV11-1 CASSFIGGTEAFF
TRBJ1-5 TRBV5-4 CASSSTGEGNQPQHF
TRBJ2-5 TRBV19 CASTLRGNQETQYF
TRBJ1-1 TRBV24-1 CATSDLTNEAFF
TRBJ2-7 TRBV5-4 CASSITGGYEQYF
TRBJ2-7 TRBV10-3 CAISEKDRAFSFVSYEQYF
TRBJ2-2 TRBV2 CASSRVTGPNTGELFF
TRBJ1-5 TRBV28 CASSFRDSPSQDHQPQHF
TRBJ2-7 TRBV29-1 CSVVGLRTATYEQYF
TRBJ2-2 TRBV19 CASSIGAGRNTGELFF
TRBJ2-2 TRBV19 CASSMGLAGLSGELFF
TRBJ1-1 TRBV11-2 CASSLGISGEAFF
TRBJ2-1 TRBV19 CASSTGTYRDEQFF
TRBJ2-5 TRBV5-1 CASSPFSQGGQETQYF
TRBJ2-1 TRBV7-7 CASSLSSGTYNEQFF
TRBJ2-7 TRBV28 CASRTGYEQYF
TRBJ2-5 TRBV28 CASGSGTGIGETQYF
TRBJ2-7 TRBV10-2 CASSSFPSGSNEQYF
TRBJ1-2 TRBV28 CASSLYGRDDGYTF
TRBJ1-1 TRBV5-1 CASSDPRQGKTEAFF